Shown below are 5 T cell receptor beta chains from a single sample sequenced in a study of CD8 T cells in ankylosing spondylitis. MiXCR was run by TCRdb on the 5' RACE reads, yielding one entry per CDR3 protein. The table includes hundreds of thousands of distinct CDR3 sequences, approximately 30% detected once. The source material was blood, either unsorted or a sorted T cell fraction (not recorded which). These receptors all come from a male donor with ankylosing spondylitis or in good health (not recorded which).

This clonotype was detected ten times or more. The chain joins TRBV29-1 to TRBJ2-1, with D possibly being TRBD2 (5 bases). Germline V lookup: CDR1 SQVTM, CDR2 ANQGSEA. Deletions cut 3 bases from V and 3 bases from J, with 9 bases between. The length of the CDR3 is 13 residues. CDR3 nucleotide sequence: TGCAGCGTTGAGCTTGACTACTACAATGAGCAGTTCTTC. Amino acids: CSVELDYYNEQFF.

The rearrangement uses TRBV5-5 and TRBJ2-7; TRBD1 matches 7 bases. The CDR3 is 13 residues long. Germline lookup yields CDR1 SGHKS and CDR2 YYEKEE (reference sequence). V gave up 2 bases and J gave up 5 bases; unmatched junction bases: 4. The CDR3 loop is CASSFRGQDEQYF. CDR3 bases: TGTGCCAGCAGCTTTCGAGGACAGGACGAGCAGTACTTC.

This clonotype appeared many times. V usage is TRBV20-1 and J usage is TRBJ2-3; 8 nucleotides align to TRBD1. The CDR3 consists of 16 residues. The J segment lost 4 bases and the V segment lost 6 bases, leaving 15 bases of the junction unmatched. Germline V gene sequence: CDR1 DFQATT, CDR2 SNEGSKA (reference sequence). For the CDR3, the DNA is TGCAGTGCCAGAACTTTCGGACAGGGCGGGTCAGATACGCAGTATTTT. Translating gives CSARTFGQGGSDTQYF.

This clonotype was found once. J is TRBJ2-7 and V is TRBV4-1; unclear D gene. Germline V gives CDR1 MGHRA, CDR2 YSYEKL. This CDR3 has 14 residues. V was cut by 0 bases and J by 4 bases, with 10 bases left in between. CDR3 loop: CASSQEDPTYEQYF. CDR3 bases: TGCGCCAGCAGCCAAGAAGATCCGACTTACGAGCAGTACTTC.

This CDR3 reads CATSARFGLAGSTDTQYF. In DNA, the CDR3 is TGTGCCACCAGTGCCCGTTTTGGACTAGCGGGGAGCACAGATACGCAGTATTTT. The rearrangement links TRBV24-1 to TRBJ2-3, with 12 bases identical to TRBD2. The CDR3 runs 18 residues. The J segment lost 0 bases and the V segment lost 5 bases, leaving 8 bases of the junction unmatched. The germline gives CDR1 KGHDR, CDR2 SFDVKD.